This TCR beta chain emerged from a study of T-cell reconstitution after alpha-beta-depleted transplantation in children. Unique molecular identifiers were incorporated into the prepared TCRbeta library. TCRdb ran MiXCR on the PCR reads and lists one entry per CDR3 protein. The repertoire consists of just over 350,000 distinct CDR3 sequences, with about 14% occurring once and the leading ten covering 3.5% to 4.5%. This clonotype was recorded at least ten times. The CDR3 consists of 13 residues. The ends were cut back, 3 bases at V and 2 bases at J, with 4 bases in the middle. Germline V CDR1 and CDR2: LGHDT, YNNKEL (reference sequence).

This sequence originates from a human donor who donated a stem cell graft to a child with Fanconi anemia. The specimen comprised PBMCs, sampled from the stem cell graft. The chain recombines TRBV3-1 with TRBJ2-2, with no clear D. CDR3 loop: CASSHINTGELFF. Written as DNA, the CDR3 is TGTGCCAGCAGCCACATTAACACCGGGGAGCTGTTTTTT.